This TCR beta chain was sequenced in a study of cytomegalovirus exposure and HLA in healthy donors (dated by TCRdb to the late 2010s). Regarding the study in general: The 500 to 800 repertoires of the first cohort and the 95 to 150 validation repertoires were produced on the same platform, according to a later analysis. The study was designed to test whether signatures of past pathogen exposure could be identified by cataloging public T cell receptors. A separate validation cohort of more than 100 different subjects was used in addition to the approximately 670-subject first cohort. To predict cytomegalovirus infection status, the study brought together high-throughput TCR immunosequencing, statistical association of individual TCRs with disease status, and machine learning. What the study reported, not specific to this receptor: Most TCR sequences were observed very rarely across donors, whereas some public TCRs were present in many individuals. A total of around 150 TCR beta chains were listed by the study as associated with cytomegalovirus. In a later analysis, TCRs clustered in the first cohort were found to also tend to co-occur in the 120 or so validation repertoires, with around 94% of cluster scores above 0. A later analysis had no HLA typing for the validation cohort, so co-occurrence there was scored across all 110 or so repertoires. In vitro tests confirmed that a few of the cytomegalovirus-associated TCR beta chains recognize cytomegalovirus antigens. The classifier was reported to diagnose cytomegalovirus status with high specificity and sensitivity in both the original and validation cohorts. It was suggested by the authors that the approach could potentially be generalized to other disease states and immunological phenotypes.

The library was prepared using the immunoSEQ multiplex PCR assay. As for the original processing: A statistical classification framework was built for diagnosing cytomegalovirus status from the catalog of TCR beta chain sequences. As stored in TCRdb, this immuneACCESS dataset retains in-frame rearrangements with V and J assigned. A fraction of the clones does not appear; measured against another copy, unresolved V genes explain less than half of the discrepancy, and the remainder lacks a known reason. From that table come the V and J calls and clone size; the DNA was used to work out D and trimming. This sample is represented by around 130,000 clones; around 85% of them were singletons. The ten largest clones represent 2% to 2.5% of the sample. On this clone itself: The target of this receptor is not known. Base qualities are not recorded, but no much larger clone differs from it by a single base.

From its cysteine to its phenylalanine, the CDR3 spans 15 amino acids. Only the CDR3 DNA stays, 45 bases, in frame from base 1. Trimming removed 3 bases from V and 4 bases from J; the gene matches leave 6 bases unexplained. From the germline V gene (reference sequence), CDR1 is MNHNY and CDR2 is SVGAGI. Donors formed part of the validation cohort, which comprised 120 subjects and was distinct from the first cohort of under 850 subjects. This chain is built from TRBV6-6 and TRBJ2-7; 10 middle bases align to TRBD1. The receptor comes from a woman aged 25 to 39 in good health and CMV-seronegative. Sample: PBMCs. The DNA sequence follows: TGTGCCAGCAGTTATACCGGGACAGGGGAATACGAGCAGTACTTC. Translation gives CASSYTGTGEYEQYF.